This T cell receptor (beta chain) was sequenced during a study of cytomegalovirus exposure and HLA in healthy donors. Study results and caveats: Confirmation was obtained in vitro that a few CMV-associated chains are specific for CMV antigens. Presence/absence analyses supposed approximately even sequencing depth among donors.

The PCR had 60 Vbeta and 13 Jbeta primers. Generated by immunoSEQ multiplex PCR, the TCRdb table keeps only in-frame clones and is missing some. The data show fewer than 250,000 clones, approximately 81% seen once. This clone occurred once. The antigen is unknown. This receptor was taken from a young man in good health and CMV-seronegative. Sequenced material: PBMCs.

CDR3 sequence: CASRVRAGTYEQYF. The DNA of the CDR3 is TGTGCCAGTAGGGTGCGAGCGGGGACTTACGAGCAGTACTTC. The chain has TRBV19 and TRBJ2-7; the match to TRBD2 covers 7 bases. The CDR3 totals 14 residues. V shed 6 bases, J shed 4 bases, and the junction held 9 bases outside the gene matches. Germline CDR1 and CDR2: LNHDA and SQIVND (reference sequence). Complete variable domain (other parts from reference TRBV19 and TRBJ2-7): DGGITQSPKYLFRKEGQNVTLSCEQNLNHDAMYWYRQDPGQGLRLIYYSQIVNDFQKGDIAEGYSVSREKKESFPLTVTSAQKNPTAFYLCASRVRAGTYEQYFGPGTRLTVT.